The T cell receptor beta chain described here comes from a study of technical replicates of blood from several donors. Profiled with immunoSEQ multiplex PCR; TCRdb holds only in-frame clones, not every one. There are some 84,000 clones in the sample; more than 85% occur only once, and about 0.39% lies in the top ten. The CDR3 covers 14 residues. Trimming removed 1 base from V and 8 bases from J, with 12 bases in between. Germline V lookup: CDR1 MRHNA, CDR2 SNTAGT. The chain couples TRBV6-4 to TRBJ2-1, with D perhaps TRBD2 (6 bases). The sequencing input was T cells isolated from PBMCs. The clonotype comes from a human donor in good health. The CDR3 sequence: CASSDWGDSDEQFF. CDR3 nucleotide sequence: TGTGCCAGCAGTGACTGGGGGGACTCGGATGAGCAGTTCTTC.